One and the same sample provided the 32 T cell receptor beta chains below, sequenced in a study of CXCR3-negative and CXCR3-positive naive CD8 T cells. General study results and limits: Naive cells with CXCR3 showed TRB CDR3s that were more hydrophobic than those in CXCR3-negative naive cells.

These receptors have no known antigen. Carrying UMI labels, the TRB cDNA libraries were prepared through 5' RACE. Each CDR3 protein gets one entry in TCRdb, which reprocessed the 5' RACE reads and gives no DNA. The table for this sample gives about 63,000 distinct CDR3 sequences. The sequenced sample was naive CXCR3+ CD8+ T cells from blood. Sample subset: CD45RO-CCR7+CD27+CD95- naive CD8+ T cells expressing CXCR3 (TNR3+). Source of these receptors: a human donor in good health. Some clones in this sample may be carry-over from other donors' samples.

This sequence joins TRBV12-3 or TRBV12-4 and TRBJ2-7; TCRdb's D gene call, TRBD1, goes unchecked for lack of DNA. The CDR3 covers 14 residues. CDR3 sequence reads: CASSFGLDSDEQYF.

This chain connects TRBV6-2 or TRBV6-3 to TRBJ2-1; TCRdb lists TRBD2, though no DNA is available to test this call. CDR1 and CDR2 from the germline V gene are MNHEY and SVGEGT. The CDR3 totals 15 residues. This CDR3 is CASSYVAGSYNEQFF.

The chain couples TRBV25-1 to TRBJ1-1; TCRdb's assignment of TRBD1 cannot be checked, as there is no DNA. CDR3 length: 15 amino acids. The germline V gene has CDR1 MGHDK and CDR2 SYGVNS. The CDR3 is CASSEPRTGRAEAFF.

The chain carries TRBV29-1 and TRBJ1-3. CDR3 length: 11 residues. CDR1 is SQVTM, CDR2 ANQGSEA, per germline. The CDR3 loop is CSVDAGNTIYF.

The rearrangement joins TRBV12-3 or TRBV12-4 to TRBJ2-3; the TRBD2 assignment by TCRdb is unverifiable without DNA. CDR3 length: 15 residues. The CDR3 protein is CASSLGTISTDTQYF.

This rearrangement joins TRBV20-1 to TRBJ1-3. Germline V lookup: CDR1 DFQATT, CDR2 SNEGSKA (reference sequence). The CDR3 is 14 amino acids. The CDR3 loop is CSARDLTSGNTIYF.

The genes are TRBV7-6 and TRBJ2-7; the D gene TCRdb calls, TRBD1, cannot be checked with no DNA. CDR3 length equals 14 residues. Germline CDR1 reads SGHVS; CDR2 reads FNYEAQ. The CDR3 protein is CASSLEGGSYEQYF.

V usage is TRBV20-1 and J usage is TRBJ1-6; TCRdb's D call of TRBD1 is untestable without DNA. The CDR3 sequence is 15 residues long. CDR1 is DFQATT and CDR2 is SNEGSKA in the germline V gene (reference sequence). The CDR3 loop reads CSAHRQGAGNSPLHF.

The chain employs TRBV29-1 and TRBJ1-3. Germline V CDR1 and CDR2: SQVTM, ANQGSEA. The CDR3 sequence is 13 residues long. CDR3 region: CSVVTNSGNTIYF.

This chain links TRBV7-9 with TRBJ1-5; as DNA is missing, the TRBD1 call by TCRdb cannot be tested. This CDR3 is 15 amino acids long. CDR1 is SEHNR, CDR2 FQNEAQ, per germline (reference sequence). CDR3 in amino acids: CASSGDGDSNQPQHF. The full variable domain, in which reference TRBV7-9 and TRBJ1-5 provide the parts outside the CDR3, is DTGVSQNPRHKITKRGQNVTFRCDPISEHNRLYWYRQTLGQGPEFLTYFQNEAQLEKSRLLSDRFSAERPKGSFSTLEIQRTEQGDSAMYLCASSGDGDSNQPQHFGDGTRLSIL.

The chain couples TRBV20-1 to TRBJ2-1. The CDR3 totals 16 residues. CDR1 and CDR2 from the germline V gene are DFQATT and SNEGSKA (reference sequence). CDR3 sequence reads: CSARDHGGSTYNEQFF.

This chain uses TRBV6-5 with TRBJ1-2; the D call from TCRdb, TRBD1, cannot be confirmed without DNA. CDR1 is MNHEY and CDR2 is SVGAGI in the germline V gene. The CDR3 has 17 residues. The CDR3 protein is CASAFFPNRDPNYGYTF.

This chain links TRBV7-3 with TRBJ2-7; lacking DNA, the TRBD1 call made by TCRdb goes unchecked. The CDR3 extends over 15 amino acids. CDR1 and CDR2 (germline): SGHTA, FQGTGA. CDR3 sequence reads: CASSLTRGRRYEQYF.

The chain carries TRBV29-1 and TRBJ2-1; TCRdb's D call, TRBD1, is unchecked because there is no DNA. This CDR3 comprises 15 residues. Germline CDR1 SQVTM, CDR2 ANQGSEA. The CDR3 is CSVVSVQGALNEQFF.

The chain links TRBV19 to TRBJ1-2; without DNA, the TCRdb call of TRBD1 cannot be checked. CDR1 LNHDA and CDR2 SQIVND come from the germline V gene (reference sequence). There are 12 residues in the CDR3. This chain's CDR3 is CASSEWGYGYTF.

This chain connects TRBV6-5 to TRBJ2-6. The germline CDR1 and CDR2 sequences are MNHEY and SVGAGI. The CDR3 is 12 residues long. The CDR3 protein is CASSAGANVLTF.

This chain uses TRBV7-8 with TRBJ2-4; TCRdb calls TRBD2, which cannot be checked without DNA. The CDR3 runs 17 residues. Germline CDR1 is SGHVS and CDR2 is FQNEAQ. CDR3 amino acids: CASSLNKVQLGLAGVDF.

The CDR3 sequence: CASTGQGANETQYF. The chain has TRBV6-2 or TRBV6-3 and TRBJ2-5; the D call of TRBD1 rests on TCRdb alone, since no DNA is present to check it. CDR3 length: 14 residues. Germline V gene sequence: CDR1 MNHEY, CDR2 SVGEGT.

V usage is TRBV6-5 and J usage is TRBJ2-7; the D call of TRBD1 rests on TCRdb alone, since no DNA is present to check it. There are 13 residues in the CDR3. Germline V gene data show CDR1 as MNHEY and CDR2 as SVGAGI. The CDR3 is CASRPQGGYEQYF.

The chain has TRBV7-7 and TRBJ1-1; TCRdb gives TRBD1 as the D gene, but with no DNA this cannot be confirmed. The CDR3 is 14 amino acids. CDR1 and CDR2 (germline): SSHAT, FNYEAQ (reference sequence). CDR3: CASSPGGGYTEAFF.

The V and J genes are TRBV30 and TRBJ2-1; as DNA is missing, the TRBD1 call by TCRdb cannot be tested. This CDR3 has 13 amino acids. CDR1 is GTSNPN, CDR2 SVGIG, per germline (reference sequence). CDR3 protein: CAWSRDRGNEQFF.

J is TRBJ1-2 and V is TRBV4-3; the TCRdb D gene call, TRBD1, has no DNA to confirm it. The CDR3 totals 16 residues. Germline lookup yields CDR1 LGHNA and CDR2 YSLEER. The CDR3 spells CASSPKQTGQIYGYTF.

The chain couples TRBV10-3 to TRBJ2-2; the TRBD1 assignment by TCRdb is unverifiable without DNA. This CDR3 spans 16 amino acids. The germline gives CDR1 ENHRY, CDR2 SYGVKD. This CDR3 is CAIYRTGTRSTGELFF.

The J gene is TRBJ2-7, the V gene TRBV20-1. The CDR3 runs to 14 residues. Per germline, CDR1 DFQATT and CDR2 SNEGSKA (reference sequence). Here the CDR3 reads CSARDVQEDYEQYF.

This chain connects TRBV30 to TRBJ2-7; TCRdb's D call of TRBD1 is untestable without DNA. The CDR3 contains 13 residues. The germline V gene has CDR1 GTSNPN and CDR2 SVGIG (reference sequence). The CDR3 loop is CAWSTQGFHEQYF.

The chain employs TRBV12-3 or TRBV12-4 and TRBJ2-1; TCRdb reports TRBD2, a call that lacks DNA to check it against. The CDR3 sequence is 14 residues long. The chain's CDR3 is CASSFKEVYNEQFF.

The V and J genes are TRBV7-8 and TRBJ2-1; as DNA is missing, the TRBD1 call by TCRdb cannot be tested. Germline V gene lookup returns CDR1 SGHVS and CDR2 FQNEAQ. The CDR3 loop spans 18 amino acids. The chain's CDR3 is CASSLVAGDRGQYNEQFF.

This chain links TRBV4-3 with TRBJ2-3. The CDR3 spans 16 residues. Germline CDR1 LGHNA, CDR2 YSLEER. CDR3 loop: CASSQDWGGRTDTQYF.

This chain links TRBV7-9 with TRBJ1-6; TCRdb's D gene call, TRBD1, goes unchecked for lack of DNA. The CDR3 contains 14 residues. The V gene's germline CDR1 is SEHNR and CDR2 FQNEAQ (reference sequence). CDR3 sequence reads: CASRRGTDNSPLHF.

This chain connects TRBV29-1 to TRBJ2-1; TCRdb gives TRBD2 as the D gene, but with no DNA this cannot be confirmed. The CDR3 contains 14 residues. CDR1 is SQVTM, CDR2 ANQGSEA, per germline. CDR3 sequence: CSATGAGVSYEQFF.

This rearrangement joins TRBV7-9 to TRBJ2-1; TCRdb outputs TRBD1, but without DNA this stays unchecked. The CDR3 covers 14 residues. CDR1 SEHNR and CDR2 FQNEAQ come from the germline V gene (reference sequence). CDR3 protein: CASSRDSTYNEQFF.

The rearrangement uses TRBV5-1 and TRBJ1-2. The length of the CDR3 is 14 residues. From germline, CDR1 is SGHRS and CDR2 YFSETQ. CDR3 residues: CASSLESVNSGYTF.